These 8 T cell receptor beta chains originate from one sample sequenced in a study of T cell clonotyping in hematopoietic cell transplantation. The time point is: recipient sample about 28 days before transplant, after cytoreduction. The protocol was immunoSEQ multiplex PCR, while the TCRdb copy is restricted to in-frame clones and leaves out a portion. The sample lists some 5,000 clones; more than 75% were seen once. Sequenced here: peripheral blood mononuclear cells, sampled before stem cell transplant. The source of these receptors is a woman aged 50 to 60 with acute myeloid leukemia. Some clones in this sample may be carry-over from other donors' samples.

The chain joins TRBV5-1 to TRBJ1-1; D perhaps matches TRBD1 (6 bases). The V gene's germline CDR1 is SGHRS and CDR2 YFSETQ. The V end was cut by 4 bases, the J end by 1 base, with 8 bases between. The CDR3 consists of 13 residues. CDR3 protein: CASSAQGNTEAFF. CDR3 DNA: TGCGCCAGCAGCGCACAGGGGAACACTGAAGCTTTCTTT.

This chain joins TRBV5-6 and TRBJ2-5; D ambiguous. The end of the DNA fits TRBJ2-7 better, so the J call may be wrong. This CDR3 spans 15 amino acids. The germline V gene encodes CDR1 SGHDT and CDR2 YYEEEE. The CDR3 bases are TGTGCCAGCAACGCACTCGCCGACGGAACCTACGAGCAGTACTTC. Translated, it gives CASNALADGTYEQYF.

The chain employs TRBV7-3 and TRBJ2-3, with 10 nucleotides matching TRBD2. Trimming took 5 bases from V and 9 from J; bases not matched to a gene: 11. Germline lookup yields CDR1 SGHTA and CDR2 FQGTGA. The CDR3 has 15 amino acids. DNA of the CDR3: TGTGCCAGCAGCCCTAGGGGTAGCGGGGGGTCAACGCAGTATTTT. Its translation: CASSPRGSGGSTQYF.

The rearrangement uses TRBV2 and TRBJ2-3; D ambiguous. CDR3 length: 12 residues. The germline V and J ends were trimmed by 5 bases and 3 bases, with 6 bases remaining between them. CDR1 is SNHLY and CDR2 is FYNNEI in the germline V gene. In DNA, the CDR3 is TGTGCCAGCAGTAGTGGGACAGATACGCAGTATTTT. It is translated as CASSSGTDTQYF.

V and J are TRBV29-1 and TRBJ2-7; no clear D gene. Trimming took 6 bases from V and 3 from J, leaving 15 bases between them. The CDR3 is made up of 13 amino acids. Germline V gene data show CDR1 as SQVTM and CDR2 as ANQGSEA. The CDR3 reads CSVKDVGFYEQYF. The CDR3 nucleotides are TGCAGCGTCAAAGACGTAGGCTTCTACGAGCAGTACTTC.

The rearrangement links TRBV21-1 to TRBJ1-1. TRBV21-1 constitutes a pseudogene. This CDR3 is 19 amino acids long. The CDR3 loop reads CASSNSHSRGVGPGRKAFF. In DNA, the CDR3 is TGTGCCAGCAGCAATTCTCATTCCCGGGGCGTTGGGCCTGGGAGGAAAGCTTTCTTT.

For the CDR3, the DNA is TGTGCCAGCAGCTTGGAGGGCAGGGTTAACGACGAGCAGTACTTC. Protein: CASSLEGRVNDEQYF. The V and J genes are TRBV5-6 and TRBJ2-7; weak D call: TRBD1 (5 bases). Germline assignment: CDR1 SGHDT and CDR2 YYEEEE. The CDR3 runs 15 residues. Trimming pared 0 bases from V and 5 bases from J, leaving 15 bases between. Based on the CDR3 plus reference TRBV5-6 and TRBJ2-7, the full variable domain is DAGVTQSPTHLIKTRGQQVTLRCSPKSGHDTVSWYQQALGQGPQFIFQYYEEEERQRGNFPDRFSGHQFPNYSSELNVNALLLGDSALYLCASSLEGRVNDEQYFGPGTRLTVT.

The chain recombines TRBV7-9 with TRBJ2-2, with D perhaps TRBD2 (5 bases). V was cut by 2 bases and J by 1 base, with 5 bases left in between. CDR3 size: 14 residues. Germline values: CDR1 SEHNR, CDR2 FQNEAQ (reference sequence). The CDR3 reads CASSLRGNTGELFF. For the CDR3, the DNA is TGTGCCAGCAGCTTACGGGGGAACACCGGGGAGCTGTTTTTT.